These 9 T cell receptor beta chains were sequenced from one sample in a study of graft-versus-host responses after intestinal transplantation (dated by TCRdb to about 2021). The library relied on the immunoSEQ multiplex PCR assay. This is the immuneACCESS table as TCRdb keeps it, with only in-frame sequences that have V and J called. A part of the clones is gone; compared with another copy, unresolved V genes explain less than half, and the rest is unexplained. This sample comprises roughly 20,000 clones, 40% to 50% of them detected only once. Over 1.5% of the sample is taken by the ten largest. The sample's time point label, decoded: cells obtained before transplantation from donor or recipient. In mixed lymphocyte reactions, some 200,000 CFSE-labeled pre-transplant responders were plated with some 200,000 irradiated violet-dye-labeled stimulators and cultured for less than seven days. The starting material was alloreactive CD8+ T cells from a mixed lymphocyte reaction culture, obtained before intestinal transplant. In light of the paper, this sample's cell subset or site label describes: CFSE-low proliferating T cells sorted from roughly six-day pre-transplant mixed lymphocyte reaction (GvH or HvG direction). The source is a human patient who received an intestinal transplant.

The V and J genes are TRBV27 and TRBJ2-7; D is undetermined. The V gene's germline CDR1 is MNHEY and CDR2 SMNVEV (reference sequence). V was shortened by 5 bases and J by 1 base, with 18 bases between the two germline ends. CDR3 size: 16 residues. The CDR3 loop reads CASSPFGSHESYEQYF. Written as DNA, the CDR3 is TGTGCCAGCAGTCCCTTCGGAAGTCACGAATCCTACGAGCAGTACTTC.

The chain couples TRBV27 to TRBJ2-7; D possibly matches TRBD1 or TRBD2 (6 bases each). Trimming pared 9 bases from V and 5 bases from J, leaving 26 bases between. The germline V gene has CDR1 MNHEY and CDR2 SMNVEV (reference sequence). The CDR3 consists of 16 residues. The CDR3 reads CASSPLGGYGSHEQYF. For the CDR3, the DNA is TGTGCCAGTAGCCCCCTAGGGGGGTATGGGTCCCACGAGCAGTACTTC.

V and J are TRBV2 and TRBJ2-3; D is uncertain. The V end was cut by 2 bases, the J end by 5 bases, with 2 bases between. The CDR3 has 11 residues. Germline CDR1 SNHLY, CDR2 FYNNEI. The CDR3 nucleotides are TGTGCCAGCAGTGAAATAGATACGCAGTATTTT. This translates into CASSEIDTQYF.

This clone has more than one count but fewer than ten. J is TRBJ2-5 and V is TRBV5-4, with D perhaps matching TRBD1 or TRBD2 (6 bases each). Germline lookup yields CDR1 SGHNT and CDR2 YYREEE (reference sequence). This CDR3 has 14 residues. Trimming took 4 bases from V and 5 from J, leaving 15 bases between them. This CDR3 reads CASSQLGGQETQYF. The CDR3 DNA reads as TGTGCCAGCAGCCAATTAGGGGGGCAGGAGACCCAGTACTTC.

V usage is TRBV6-5 and J usage is TRBJ2-3, with TRBD2 matching 7 bases. Germline lookup yields CDR1 MNHEY and CDR2 SVGAGI. CDR3 size: 15 residues. The V segment lost 6 bases and the J segment 8 bases; nucleotides outside the gene matches: 14. The CDR3 region has the DNA TGTGCCAGCAGCTGGACTAGTGGCGGAGGGAGTACGCAGTATTTT. Amino acid sequence: CASSWTSGGGSTQYF.

This rearrangement joins TRBV29-1 to TRBJ2-1; 11 bases line up with TRBD2. In germline, CDR1 is SQVTM, CDR2 ANQGSEA. The CDR3 extends over 18 amino acids. V shed 6 bases and J 0 bases; nucleotides not matched to a gene: 13. Here the CDR3 DNA reads TGCAGCGTGGCCGGACTAGCGGGCCCCCTGAGCTCCTACAATGAGCAGTTCTTC. This gives the protein CSVAGLAGPLSSYNEQFF.

The chain uses TRBV19 and TRBJ1-1; D is ambiguous. This CDR3 is 9 amino acids long. The V end lost 6 bases, the J end lost 6 bases, and 2 bases lay between the germline ends. Germline V CDR1 and CDR2: LNHDA, SQIVND (reference sequence). CDR3 region: CASRAEAFF. For the CDR3, the DNA is TGTGCCAGTAGGGCTGAAGCTTTCTTT. The complete variable domain, with remaining parts taken from reference TRBV19 and TRBJ1-1, reads DGGITQSPKYLFRKEGQNVTLSCEQNLNHDAMYWYRQDPGQGLRLIYYSQIVNDFQKGDIAEGYSVSREKKESFPLTVTSAQKNPTAFYLCASRAEAFFGQGTRLTVV.

This clone has only a few counts. The V and J genes are TRBV5-4 and TRBJ2-7; TRBD1 matches at 8 bases. Trimming at V came to 4 bases and at J to 0 bases, leaving 6 bases not matched to a gene. CDR3 length: 15 amino acids. Germline V gene lookup returns CDR1 SGHNT and CDR2 YYREEE (reference sequence). CDR3 in amino acids: CASSPGTGVSYEQYF. Written as DNA, the CDR3 is TGTGCCAGCAGCCCAGGGACAGGCGTCTCCTACGAGCAGTACTTC.

The chain recombines TRBV19 with TRBJ1-2; a possible D gene is TRBD1 (6 bases). The V end lost 6 bases, the J end lost 2 bases, and 16 bases lay between the germline ends. Germline CDR1 reads LNHDA; CDR2 reads SQIVND (reference sequence). CDR3 size: 15 residues. The CDR3: CASSPRGGSNYGYTF. CDR3 coding DNA: TGTGCCAGTAGCCCCCGAGGGGGGTCCAACTATGGCTACACCTTC.